The following is a T cell receptor (beta chain) sequence with its context. This clone has a single count. Its target antigen remains unknown. No much larger clone exists at a distance of one base, and base qualities are not known. The data are from a study of blood T cell repertoires in COVID-19 (dated by TCRdb to 2020 to 2021). About the full investigation: The collaborator samples originated in the United States, Italy and Spain and spanned the acute and convalescent phases of COVID-19. The repertoires were released in a freely available public database intended as a resource for research on the immune response to SARS-CoV-2. Subjects who had been exposed to COVID-19, were actively infected with it, or had recovered from it provided the deeply sampled blood TCRbeta repertoires that made up the dataset. The sample metadata nearly always contained a de-identified subject ID, COVID-19 status, age in years and sex. Where available, HLA class I and class II types were taken from metadata supplied by the sample provider and were not determined by assay-based typing. The samples were drawn from the first 160 participants of the ongoing ImmuneRACE study and from 1,200 or so subjects provided by 6 global collaborators. The material from the prospective study consisted of cDNA or gDNA derived from T cells, B-cell-depleted T cells, or PBMCs.

Overall study results and their limits: The amount of clinical and demographic metadata varied by source and participant and was provided uncurated.

TCRbeta CDR3 regions were amplified from genomic DNA using the immunoSEQ Assay, a bias-controlled multiplex PCR. The paper's data handling went like this. Within the assay, amplification of reference gene primers was used to estimate how many nucleated cells each sample contained. To quantify the absolute abundance of each unique TCRbeta CDR3 rearrangement, sequence reads were collapsed and filtered. For each sample, productive Simpson clonality was calculated as the square root of Simpson's diversity index over productive rearrangements. TCRdb retrieved this table from immuneACCESS and kept in-frame rearrangements only. Not all clones are present; in checked studies, unresolved V genes account for under half, and no reason is known for the remainder. For V, J and clone size, that table is used; D and trimming come from the DNA. This sample comprises around 260,000 clones, roughly 80% of them detected only once. The ten largest make up roughly 14% of the sample.

One collaborating source in Seattle enrolled patients during active infection and followed them longitudinally through the course of disease. The collaborating institutions used their own protocols to collect whole blood in K2EDTA tubes. Collaborator samples were shipped for TCRbeta analysis as frozen whole blood, isolated PBMCs, or DNA extracted from either sample type. The CDR3 measures 14 amino acids from cysteine to phenylalanine. Only the CDR3 region is kept as DNA, spanning 42 bases read in frame from base 1. For CDR1 and CDR2, the germline V gene lists SGHDT and YYEEEE. V is shortened by 5 bases, J by 4 bases, and the region joining them spans 16 bases.

This clonotype was obtained from a person aged 65-85 years with COVID-19, enrolled during active disease. The sequenced sample consisted of peripheral blood. The V and J segments used are TRBV5-6 and TRBJ2-7; the D segment could be TRBD1, given 6 matching bases. The DNA is TGTGCCAGCAGAGGTGCTGGGGGCGCTTACGAGCAGTACTTC. Its product reads: CASRGAGGAYEQYF.